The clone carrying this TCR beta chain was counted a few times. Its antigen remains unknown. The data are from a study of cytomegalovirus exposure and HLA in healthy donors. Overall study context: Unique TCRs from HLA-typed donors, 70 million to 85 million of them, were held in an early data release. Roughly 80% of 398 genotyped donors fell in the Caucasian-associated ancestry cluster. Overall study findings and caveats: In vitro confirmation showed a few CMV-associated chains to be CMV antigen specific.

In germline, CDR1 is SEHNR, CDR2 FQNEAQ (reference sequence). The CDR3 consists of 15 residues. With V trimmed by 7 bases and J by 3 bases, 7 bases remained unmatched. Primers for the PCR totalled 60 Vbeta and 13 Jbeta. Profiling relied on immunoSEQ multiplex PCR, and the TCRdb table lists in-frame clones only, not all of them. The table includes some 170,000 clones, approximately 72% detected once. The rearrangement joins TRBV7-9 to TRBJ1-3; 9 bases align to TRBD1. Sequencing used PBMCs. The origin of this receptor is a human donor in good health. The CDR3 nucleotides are TGTGCCAGCAACCGGGACAGGGATAGTGGAAACACCATATATTTT. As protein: CASNRDRDSGNTIYF.